Ten or more counts support the clone carrying this T cell receptor beta chain. What it binds is unknown. The data were taken from a study of Graves' ophthalmopathy and Graves' hyperthyroidism. The study enrolled ophthalmopathy donors with moderate-to-severe activity, CAS ≥3, NOSPECS ≥4 and duration under 3 months. Whole-study results and caveats: Most thyroid-expanded clonotypes exceeding 0.001 frequency were also found in blood. In predicting ophthalmopathy progression, the model reached about 71% sensitivity and 72.22% specificity.

Trimming pared 10 bases from V and 4 bases from J, leaving 13 bases between. CDR1 is ENHRY and CDR2 is SYGVKD in the germline V gene. This CDR3 region has 12 residues. TCR beta CDR3 amplification used RNA transcripts. HTBI primers were used in a first-round RT-PCR, which preceded a second-round multiplex PCR. MiXCR, run by TCRdb on the multiplex PCR reads, gives a single entry per CDR3 protein. The sample lists almost 750,000 distinct CDR3 sequences; 35% to 50% were seen once. The TCR comes from an adult man with Graves' ophthalmopathy. The chain joins TRBV10-3 to TRBJ1-2, with no clear D. The specimen was peripheral blood. For the CDR3, the DNA is TGTGCCAGCAGGACGGCCAGCTATGGCTACACCTTC. This sequence encodes CASRTASYGYTF.